These 13 T cell receptor beta chains originate from one sample sequenced in a study of blood T cell repertoires in COVID-19. This table comes from immunoSEQ multiplex PCR, and its TCRdb copy is limited to in-frame clones, with some not included. Counted here are about 200,000 clones, roughly 85% occurring once; the ten biggest clones make up over 2%. The sample was peripheral blood. All receptors come from a woman aged 70 to 79 with COVID-19, enrolled during active disease.

The V call is TRBV6-5, the J call TRBJ1-6, with D tentatively TRBD1 (5 bases). Germline-derived CDR1 and CDR2 are MNHEY and SVGAGI. The V and J ends lost 6 bases and 5 bases respectively, with 14 bases between them. This CDR3 spans 15 amino acids. In DNA form, the CDR3 reads TGTGCCAGCAGACGCCGAACCAGGGATAATTCACCCCTCCACTTT. Residues: CASRRRTRDNSPLHF.

V usage is TRBV12-3 or TRBV12-4 and J usage is TRBJ1-5; D ambiguous. Trimming took 8 bases from V and 4 from J, leaving 12 bases between them. The CDR3 spans 13 residues. The CDR3: CASCLGGNQPQHF. The CDR3 DNA is TGTGCCAGCTGCCTAGGTGGAAATCAGCCCCAGCATTTT.

This chain uses TRBV14 with TRBJ2-3; 9 positions match TRBD1. V was pared by 4 bases and J by 5 bases, with 7 bases of the junction left unmatched. Germline V CDR1 and CDR2: SGHDN, FVKESK. The CDR3 length is 15 residues. Here the CDR3 reads CASSRRTGEGDTQYF. The CDR3 DNA is TGTGCCAGCAGCCGGAGGACAGGGGAGGGAGATACGCAGTATTTT.

The rearrangement links TRBV24-1 to TRBJ2-1; 13 bases fit TRBD2. CDR1 and CDR2 from the germline V gene are KGHDR and SFDVKD. Trimming removed 3 bases from V and 7 bases from J; junction bases left unmatched: 5. This CDR3 is built from 16 residues. CDR3 sequence (DNA): TGTGCCACCAGTGATGGGCGGACTAGCGGGAGAAATGAGCAGTTCTTC. Its protein product is CATSDGRTSGRNEQFF.

This clone was seen a single time. This chain joins TRBV5-5 and TRBJ2-2, with D hard to call. The length of the CDR3 is 15 residues. Germline values: CDR1 SGHKS, CDR2 YYEKEE (reference sequence). The V end was cut by 0 bases, the J end by 0 bases, with 6 bases between. This CDR3 reads CASSLARSNTGELFF. DNA for the CDR3: TGTGCCAGCAGCTTGGCCAGGTCGAACACCGGGGAGCTGTTTTTT.

V usage is TRBV27 and J usage is TRBJ1-1, with 7 bases matching TRBD1. There are 13 residues in the CDR3. Germline assignment: CDR1 MNHEY and CDR2 SMNVEV (reference sequence). The V segment lost 8 bases and the J segment 5 bases; nucleotides outside the gene matches: 8. CDR3 sequence (DNA): TGTGCCAGCCAATCCAGGGGGGATACTGAAGCTTTCTTT. Translation gives CASQSRGDTEAFF.

The chain is built from TRBV6-5 and TRBJ2-5; 7 nucleotides match TRBD1. The CDR3 is made up of 15 amino acids. The junction had 12 bases not matched to a gene; V was cut back by 2 bases and J by 9 bases. Germline CDR1 is MNHEY and CDR2 is SVGAGI. CDR3: CASSYTGQSNGAQYF. DNA for the CDR3: TGTGCCAGCAGTTACACGGGACAGTCTAACGGGGCCCAGTACTTC.

This clone was seen once. The chain joins TRBV3-1 (or the pseudogene TRBV3-2) to TRBJ2-5; TRBD2 aligns across 9 bases. Germline values: CDR1 LGHDT, CDR2 YNNKEL (reference sequence). The CDR3 length is 18 residues. The ends lost 1 base at V and 0 bases at J; junction bases unmatched: 9. The CDR3 here is CASSQVAGRGGNQETQYF. The CDR3, as DNA: TGTGCCAGCAGCCAAGTCGCTGGGCGGGGGGGAAACCAAGAGACCCAGTACTTC.

The chain links TRBV7-9 to TRBJ1-5, with D possibly matching TRBD1 (6 bases). Trimming stripped 6 bases from V and 8 bases from J, with 20 bases between. The CDR3 consists of 15 residues. Germline lookup yields CDR1 SEHNR and CDR2 FQNEAQ (reference sequence). The CDR3 reads CASRTPGTQVEPQHF. CDR3 nucleotides: TGTGCCAGCAGAACACCTGGGACACAGGTTGAGCCCCAGCATTTT.

This CDR3 is CATSRSGQSYEQYF. The CDR3 DNA reads as TGTGCCACCAGCAGATCAGGACAGTCCTACGAGCAGTACTTC. V usage is TRBV15 and J usage is TRBJ2-7; tentatively, D is TRBD1 (6 bases). The CDR3 totals 14 residues. Per germline, CDR1 LNHNV and CDR2 YYDKDF (reference sequence). The germline V and J ends were trimmed by 2 bases and 1 base, with 9 bases remaining between them. Supplemented by reference TRBV15 and TRBJ2-7, the full variable domain reads DAMVIQNPRYQVTQFGKPVTLSCSQTLNHNVMYWYQQKSSQAPKLLFHYYDKDFNNEADTPDNFQSRRPNTSFCFLDIRSPGLGDTAMYLCATSRSGQSYEQYFGPGTRLTVT.

The gene calls are TRBV5-5 and TRBJ1-4; 9 nucleotides agree with TRBD1. Germline assignment: CDR1 SGHKS and CDR2 YYEKEE (reference sequence). The V gene end was trimmed by 4 bases and the J gene end by 5 bases; junction bases not matched to a gene: 3. The CDR3 consists of 14 residues. The chain's CDR3 is CASSPGTGNEKLFF. CDR3 sequence (DNA): TGTGCCAGCAGCCCCGGGACAGGGAATGAAAAACTGTTTTTT.

The rearrangement links TRBV7-9 to TRBJ1-3; D not resolved. This CDR3 has 16 residues. The germline V and J ends were trimmed by 5 bases and 3 bases, with 17 bases remaining between them. Germline CDR1 is SEHNR and CDR2 is FQNEAQ (reference sequence). CDR3 protein: CASSGPVTMGGNTIYF. The CDR3 DNA is TGTGCCAGCAGCGGGCCAGTGACAATGGGTGGAAACACCATATATTTT.

This rearrangement joins TRBV5-1 to TRBJ2-1; a weak D match, TRBD2 (6 bases). The germline V and J ends were trimmed by 1 base and 9 bases, with 14 bases remaining between them. Germline V CDR1 and CDR2: SGHRS, YFSETQ. This CDR3 region has 14 residues. The CDR3 sequence: CASSLLASDGEQFF. CDR3 bases: TGCGCCAGCAGCTTGCTGGCTAGCGACGGTGAGCAGTTCTTC.